Presented here are 22 T cell receptor beta chains from one specimen sequenced in a study of blood T cells in healthy people across ages. The second PCR ran roughly 6 to 11 cycles with a sample-barcoded 5' primer and J-beta primers. TCRdb processed the 5' RACE reads anew with MiXCR; each CDR3 protein has one entry. Among approximately 690,000 distinct CDR3 sequences listed, 40% to 45% were seen once. The sample taken for sequencing was blood. The source of these receptors is a man of 80 years or more in good health.

V is TRBV12-3 or TRBV12-4 and J is TRBJ1-5, with D possibly TRBD1 on 5 matching bases. Trimming stripped 3 bases from V and 5 bases from J, with 11 bases between. The CDR3 runs to 14 residues. The CDR3 nucleotides are TGTGCCAGCAGTTTGCAGGGTTTAGATCAGCCCCAGCATTTT. Its translation is CASSLQGLDQPQHF.

This clonotype occurred a few times. J is TRBJ2-1 and V is TRBV20-1, with unresolved D. Trimming took off 5 bases at V and 6 bases at J, with 14 bases between the two ends. CDR3 length equals 13 residues. Per the germline V gene, CDR1 is DFQATT and CDR2 is SNEGSKA (reference sequence). DNA of the CDR3: TGCAGTGCTCCCGACCGTTGGGGCAATGAGCAGTTCTTC. It yields the protein CSAPDRWGNEQFF.

A few counts support this clonotype. V is TRBV12-3 or TRBV12-4 and J is TRBJ2-1; 9 positions agree with TRBD1. V shed 6 bases and J 4 bases; nucleotides not matched to a gene: 7. The CDR3 is made up of 15 amino acids. The CDR3 loop reads CASRPNRGLYNEQFF. CDR3 nucleotide sequence: TGTGCCAGCAGACCCAACAGGGGGCTATACAATGAGCAGTTCTTC.

The chain's CDR3 is CASGPHFYGYTF. The CDR3, as DNA: TGTGCCAGCGGTCCCCACTTCTATGGCTACACCTTC. The rearrangement links TRBV28 to TRBJ1-2; D uncertain. The CDR3 consists of 12 residues. Trimming took off 8 bases at V and 4 bases at J, with 11 bases between the two ends. Per germline, CDR1 MDHEN and CDR2 SYDVKM.

The chain links TRBV20-1 to TRBJ2-1, with D perhaps assigned TRBD1 or TRBD2 (5 bases each). The ends were cut back, 2 bases at V and 9 bases at J, with 8 bases in the middle. The CDR3 extends over 11 amino acids. The germline CDR1 and CDR2 sequences are DFQATT and SNEGSKA (reference sequence). The CDR3 reads CSARNGTEQFF. The CDR3 bases are TGCAGTGCTAGAAACGGGACTGAGCAGTTCTTC.

This chain links TRBV6-1 with TRBJ1-4, with D unresolved. V was cut by 6 bases and J by 0 bases, with 11 bases left in between. This CDR3 contains 15 residues. Per the germline V gene, CDR1 is MNHNS and CDR2 is SASEGT. CDR3 protein: CASSLLTSTNEKLFF. CDR3 in DNA: TGTGCCAGCAGCCTACTGACGTCAACTAATGAAAAACTGTTTTTT.

This chain links TRBV3-1 with TRBJ1-2; 9 bases are shared with TRBD1. Per the germline V gene, CDR1 is LGHDT and CDR2 is YNNKEL (reference sequence). CDR3 size: 16 residues. The V segment lost 1 base and the J segment 5 bases; nucleotides outside the gene matches: 8. The CDR3 DNA sequence: TGTGCCAGCAGCCAAGCACCCACCGGGACAGGGTATGGCTACACCTTC. As protein: CASSQAPTGTGYGYTF.

This chain uses TRBV20-1 with TRBJ1-2; TRBD1 might be the D (5 bases). This CDR3 has 16 residues. The V gene lost 0 bases and the J gene lost 4 bases, with 18 bases spanning the gap. Germline V gives CDR1 DFQATT, CDR2 SNEGSKA (reference sequence). Here the CDR3 reads CSARDPSTHGGYGYTF. CDR3 DNA sequence: TGCAGTGCTAGAGATCCCAGTACTCATGGGGGCTATGGCTACACCTTC.

This clonotype was counted a few times. CDR3 in DNA: TGTGCCAGCAGTGTCCCAGGGGGGGAGACCCAGTACTTC. Amino acids: CASSVPGGETQYF. The genes are TRBV27 and TRBJ2-5; weak D call: TRBD1 (7 bases). This CDR3 has 13 amino acids. V dropped 5 bases and J dropped 5 bases, with 12 bases sitting between them. In germline, CDR1 is MNHEY, CDR2 SMNVEV (reference sequence).

This chain joins TRBV4-3 and TRBJ2-2; D ambiguous. Germline-derived CDR1 and CDR2 are LGHNA and YSLEER. The CDR3 runs 15 residues. Trimming took 4 bases from V and 7 from J, leaving 16 bases between them. CDR3 sequence: CASSPGVNVNGELFF. CDR3 nucleotide sequence: TGCGCCAGCAGCCCTGGGGTTAATGTCAACGGGGAGCTGTTTTTT.

The chain combines TRBV20-1 with TRBJ1-2; D ambiguous. Trimming shortened V by 2 bases and J by 8 bases, and 18 bases separated the two germline ends. The germline gives CDR1 DFQATT, CDR2 SNEGSKA (reference sequence). The CDR3 is made up of 14 amino acids. CDR3 residues: CSARPGGKGRGYTF. DNA for the CDR3: TGCAGTGCTAGACCGGGCGGGAAGGGAAGGGGCTACACCTTC.

The chain recombines TRBV7-9 with TRBJ1-5; 8 bases fit TRBD1. CDR3 size: 15 residues. CDR1 is SEHNR and CDR2 is FQNEAQ in the germline V gene (reference sequence). V trimming: 3 bases; J trimming: 12 bases; junction bases outside the gene matches: 13. For the CDR3, the DNA is TGTGCCAGCAGCTTCGCGGGACAGGCGCGGAACTTCCAGCATTTT. Its protein product is CASSFAGQARNFQHF.

This clonotype was observed a few times. This chain uses TRBV29-1 with TRBJ2-7; 7 bases agree with TRBD2. Losses at the gene ends were 7 bases for V and 5 bases for J; bases not matched to a gene: 8. The germline V gene has CDR1 SQVTM and CDR2 ANQGSEA. This CDR3 has 12 amino acids. CDR3 DNA: TGCAGCGGGTGGGGAGGGCGCGACGAGCAGTACTTC. This sequence encodes CSGWGGRDEQYF.

The chain is built from TRBV7-2 and TRBJ2-2; a weak D match, TRBD1 (6 bases). The CDR3 has 15 residues. Looked up from germline, CDR1 is SGHTA and CDR2 is FQGNSA. V was cut by 1 base and J by 4 bases, with 10 bases left in between. DNA for the CDR3: TGTGCCAGCAGCTTAGAGCGCAGGGGCACCGGGGAGCTGTTTTTT. This translates into CASSLERRGTGELFF.

A remark on this clonotype: Sequence at one end of the junction differs from germline and may be a read error. V and J are TRBV11-2 and TRBJ2-5; a possible D gene is TRBD1 (5 bases). The J call may be incorrect, as the DNA end agrees better with TRBJ2-7. This CDR3 has 14 residues. CDR1 and CDR2 from the germline V gene are SGHAT and FQNNGV. The CDR3 reads CASGFPGRVTEQYF. The CDR3, as DNA: TGTGCCAGCGGCTTTCCGGGCAGGGTAACCGAGCAGTACTTC.

This clonotype appeared a single time. The J gene is TRBJ1-2, the V gene TRBV30; the match to TRBD1 covers 7 bases. Germline trimming cut 1 base from V and 6 bases from J; bases unmatched to any gene: 2. Germline values: CDR1 GTSNPN, CDR2 SVGIG (reference sequence). This CDR3 has 12 residues. The CDR3, as DNA: TGTGCCTGGAGTGCGCAGGGGGATGGCTACACCTTC. Amino acids: CAWSAQGDGYTF.

On this clonotype itself: One end of the junction does not line up with germline, which may come from a read error. V usage is TRBV9 and J usage is TRBJ2-5, with 7 bases identical to TRBD2. This CDR3 has 15 amino acids. Germline V gives CDR1 SGDLS, CDR2 YYNGEE. In DNA form, the CDR3 reads TGTGTCAGCAGCGATGGAGGACTAGTCGGAGAGACCCAGTACTTC. Residues: CVSSDGGLVGETQYF.

This clonotype turned up a few times. This chain connects TRBV20-1 to TRBJ2-7, with 7 nucleotides matching TRBD1. The V gene's germline CDR1 is DFQATT and CDR2 SNEGSKA (reference sequence). The CDR3 runs to 15 residues. The V and J ends lost 3 bases and 3 bases, in that order; junction bases with no gene match: 11. The CDR3 sequence: CSASDRQGRIYEQYF. The CDR3 coding sequence is TGCAGTGCTAGTGATAGACAGGGACGGATCTACGAGCAGTACTTC.

The V call is TRBV24-1, the J call TRBJ2-3; 8 bases match TRBD2. J gave up 3 bases and V 4 bases, and 11 bases lay outside the gene matches. The CDR3 runs to 17 residues. Germline V gene lookup returns CDR1 KGHDR and CDR2 SFDVKD. The CDR3 here is CATSDPGGVTSTDTQYF. CDR3 sequence (DNA): TGTGCCACCAGTGACCCGGGAGGGGTCACCTCAACAGATACGCAGTATTTT.

The chain joins TRBV28 to TRBJ2-7; D might be TRBD1 (6 bases). V lost 10 bases to trimming and J lost 4 bases, with 11 bases between them. CDR3 length equals 11 residues. The germline gives CDR1 MDHEN, CDR2 SYDVKM. The CDR3 nucleotides are TGTGCCACCGGACAGCTATACGAGCAGTACTTC. Translation: CATGQLYEQYF. The variable domain in full, with the rest retrieved from reference TRBV28 and TRBJ2-7, is DVKVTQSSRYLVKRTGEKVFLECVQDMDHENMFWYRQDPGLGLRLIYFSYDVKMKEKGDIPEGYSVSREKKERFSLILESASTNQTSMYLCATGQLYEQYFGPGTRLTVT.

This clonotype came up many times. The chain combines TRBV4-3 with TRBJ2-1, with 9 bases identical to TRBD2. Germline loops: CDR1 LGHNA, CDR2 YSLEER. J was trimmed by 4 bases and V by 6 bases; bases with no gene match: 7. The CDR3 loop spans 15 amino acids. This CDR3 is CASSRLAERYNEQFF. As DNA, the CDR3 is TGCGCCAGCAGTCGACTAGCGGAGAGGTACAATGAGCAGTTCTTC.

This clonotype was counted a few times. The V call is TRBV9, the J call TRBJ1-1, with 7 bases aligning to TRBD1. This CDR3 comprises 17 residues. The germline CDR1 and CDR2 sequences are SGDLS and YYNGEE. The J segment lost 3 bases and the V segment lost 10 bases, leaving 21 bases of the junction unmatched. This CDR3 is CAQMGTELAWIYTEAFF. The CDR3 coding sequence is TGTGCCCAAATGGGGACAGAATTAGCTTGGATTTACACTGAAGCTTTCTTT.